This T cell receptor beta chain was documented in a study of identical twins. Study-level points and caveats: Weaker excess sharing between twins was seen in beta out-of-frame sequences. Whereas memory repertoires showed no such difference, abundant cord blood beta clonotypes carried fewer insertions.

TCRdb passed the 5' RACE reads through MiXCR, listing each CDR3 protein once. The data contain just under 550,000 distinct CDR3 sequences, roughly 15% of them singletons. This clonotype was observed a few times. Its target is not known. Germline V lookup: CDR1 LNHDA, CDR2 SQIVND (reference sequence). CDR3 length: 12 residues. Trimming shortened V by 3 bases and J by 11 bases, and 13 bases separated the two germline ends. The same data also contributed to another study, on yellow fever vaccine responses in identical twins.

The sequencing sample was made of CD4+ T cells sorted from blood. This receptor was taken from a woman younger than 30 in good health. The chain carries TRBV19 and TRBJ1-1, with D possibly being TRBD1 (5 bases). This CDR3 is CASSMVGQGAFF. CDR3 nucleotide sequence: TGTGCCAGTAGTATGGTTGGCCAGGGCGCTTTCTTT.